These 7 T cell receptor beta chains share one sample of origin, sequenced in a study of T cells expressing NK-cell markers. Using the 5' RACE reads, TCRdb records one entry per CDR3 protein without DNA. Across 250,000 to 300,000 distinct CDR3 sequences, the top ten clones capture around 0.4% of the sample. The sequencing sample was made of blood T cells: a sorted CD56 or NKG2C T cell subset, CD4+ or CD8+ T cells, or bulk PBMC T cells (not recorded which). The receptors shown here come from a man aged 18 to 29 in good health.

V and J are TRBV30 and TRBJ1-2. The CDR3 length is 13 residues. Looked up from germline, CDR1 is GTSNPN and CDR2 is SVGIG (reference sequence). The CDR3 loop reads CAWMGEGRYGYTF. Full variable domain (outside the CDR3, taken from reference TRBV30 and TRBJ1-2): SQTIHQWPATLVQPVGSPLSLECTVEGTSNPNLYWYRQAAGRGLQLLFYSVGIGQISSEVPQNLSASRPQDRQFILSSKKLLLSDSGFYLCAWMGEGRYGYTFGSGTRLTVV.

The V call is TRBV12-3 or TRBV12-4, the J call TRBJ2-3. CDR3 length: 16 residues. Here the CDR3 reads CASSLAALTSTDTQYF.

The chain couples TRBV4-1 to TRBJ1-2. This CDR3 has 17 amino acids. Germline CDR1 and CDR2: MGHRA and YSYEKL. CDR3 amino acids: CASSQGVTVLRNYGYTF.

This sequence joins TRBV29-1 and TRBJ2-7; TCRdb's assignment of TRBD1 cannot be checked, as there is no DNA. The V gene's germline CDR1 is SQVTM and CDR2 ANQGSEA. CDR3 length: 13 residues. CDR3 sequence reads: CSVVSGQGYEQYF.

The chain links TRBV20-1 to TRBJ2-3. Germline CDR1 reads DFQATT; CDR2 reads SNEGSKA (reference sequence). The CDR3 covers 11 residues. CDR3 loop: CSASLDQEQYF.

This chain joins TRBV5-1 and TRBJ2-1; TCRdb gives TRBD1 as the D gene, but with no DNA this cannot be confirmed. CDR1 and CDR2 (germline): SGHRS, YFSETQ. The CDR3 consists of 12 residues. The CDR3 sequence: CASSSRGNEQFF.

V gene TRBV7-3 combines with J gene TRBJ2-1; TCRdb returns TRBD2, unconfirmable since there is no DNA. The CDR3 extends over 17 amino acids. The germline V gene encodes CDR1 SGHTA and CDR2 FQGTGA. The CDR3 loop reads CASSLVPSGTHYNEQFF.